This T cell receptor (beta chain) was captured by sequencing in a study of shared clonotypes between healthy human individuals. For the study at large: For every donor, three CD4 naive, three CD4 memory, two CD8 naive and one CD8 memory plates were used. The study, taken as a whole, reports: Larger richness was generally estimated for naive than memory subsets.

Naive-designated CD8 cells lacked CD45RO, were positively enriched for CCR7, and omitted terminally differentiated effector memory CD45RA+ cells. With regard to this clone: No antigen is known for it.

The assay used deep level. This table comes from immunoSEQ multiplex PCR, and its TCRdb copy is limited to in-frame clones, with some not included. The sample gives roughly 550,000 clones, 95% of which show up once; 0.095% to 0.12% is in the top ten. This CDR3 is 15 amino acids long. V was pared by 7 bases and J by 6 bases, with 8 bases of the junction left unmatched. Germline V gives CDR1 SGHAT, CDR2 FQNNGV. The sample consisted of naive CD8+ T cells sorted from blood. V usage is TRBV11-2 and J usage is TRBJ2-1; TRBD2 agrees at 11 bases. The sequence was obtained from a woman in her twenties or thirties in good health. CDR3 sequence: CASTAPSGRLNEQFF. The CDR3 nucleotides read TGTGCCAGCACCGCACCTAGCGGGAGGCTCAATGAGCAGTTCTTC.